The 14 T cell receptor beta chains listed next were all sequenced from one sample in a study of blood T cell repertoires in COVID-19. Profiling relied on immunoSEQ multiplex PCR, and the TCRdb table lists in-frame clones only, not all of them. The sample has a few hundred thousand clones; roughly 84% are singletons. The sample consisted of peripheral blood. These receptors were obtained from a woman between 18 and 29 years old with acute or convalescent COVID-19.

This chain connects TRBV3-1 (or the pseudogene TRBV3-2) to TRBJ1-5, with a tentative D call TRBD1 (5 bases). V shed 1 base and J shed 0 bases, with 7 bases lying between them. Germline V gives CDR1 LGHDT, CDR2 YNNKEL (reference sequence). The length of the CDR3 is 15 residues. CDR3 loop: CASSQAGFSNQPQHF. CDR3 sequence (DNA): TGTGCCAGCAGCCAAGCAGGGTTTAGCAATCAGCCCCAGCATTTT.

V gene TRBV7-8 combines with J gene TRBJ2-3; D possibly corresponds to TRBD2 (5 bases). The CDR3 has 14 residues. V lost 5 bases to trimming and J lost 4 bases, with 13 bases between them. Germline-derived CDR1 and CDR2 are SGHVS and FQNEAQ. The CDR3 sequence is CASSPRTYADTQYF. The DNA of the CDR3 is TGTGCCAGCAGCCCCCGGACTTATGCAGATACGCAGTATTTT.

The rearrangement joins TRBV3-1 (or the pseudogene TRBV3-2) to TRBJ1-5, with D hard to call. The germline gives CDR1 LGHDT, CDR2 YNNKEL (reference sequence). CDR3 size: 14 residues. Trimming removed 0 bases from V and 4 bases from J, with 7 bases in between. CDR3 bases: TGTGCCAGCAGCCAAGAACATTTTAATCAGCCCCAGCATTTT. It is translated as CASSQEHFNQPQHF.

This chain's CDR3 is CASSLVASGRAIDTQYF. The CDR3, as DNA: TGCGCCAGCAGCTTGGTGGCTAGCGGGAGGGCCATAGATACGCAGTATTTT. J is TRBJ2-3 and V is TRBV5-1; 12 bases agree with TRBD2. Germline CDR1 reads SGHRS; CDR2 reads YFSETQ. J was trimmed by 5 bases and V by 0 bases; bases with no gene match: 7. The CDR3 consists of 17 residues. The full variable domain, in which reference TRBV5-1 and TRBJ2-3 provide the parts outside the CDR3, is KAGVTQTPRYLIKTRGQQVTLSCSPISGHRSVSWYQQTPGQGLQFLFEYFSETQRNKGNFPGRFSGRQFSNSRSEMNVSTLELGDSALYLCASSLVASGRAIDTQYFGPGTRLTVL.

This clone occurred a few times. V usage is TRBV6-5 and J usage is TRBJ1-1; 7 nucleotides match TRBD1. Germline V gene lookup returns CDR1 MNHEY and CDR2 SVGAGI. Unmatched junction bases numbered 6, after V lost 6 bases and J lost 5 bases. The CDR3 extends over 13 amino acids. CDR3 in amino acids: CASRAAGGTEAFF. The CDR3 DNA follows: TGTGCCAGCAGGGCAGCAGGGGGGACTGAAGCTTTCTTT.

The chain joins TRBV27 to TRBJ2-2; D gene uncertain. There are 13 residues in the CDR3. The V gene's germline CDR1 is MNHEY and CDR2 SMNVEV (reference sequence). V was shortened by 5 bases and J by 3 bases, with 7 bases between the two germline ends. CDR3 sequence (DNA): TGTGCCAGCAGTGGGCCCTACACCGGGGAGCTGTTTTTT. This gives the protein CASSGPYTGELFF.

The chain joins TRBV11-1 to TRBJ2-1; D may be TRBD1 (6 bases). This CDR3 region has 13 residues. Germline CDR1 and CDR2: SGHAT and FQDESV (reference sequence). Trimming left V 8 bases short and J 4 bases short, with 12 bases between. The chain's CDR3 is CASGPGEYNEQFF. DNA of the CDR3: TGTGCCAGCGGGCCAGGGGAATACAATGAGCAGTTCTTC.

The chain combines TRBV10-3 with TRBJ2-7; 8 bases are a match to TRBD1. Unmatched junction bases numbered 9, after V lost 6 bases and J lost 2 bases. This CDR3 contains 15 residues. Germline-derived CDR1 and CDR2 are ENHRY and SYGVKD. The CDR3 region has the DNA TGTGCCATCAGCACAAGACAGGGGTCGGCCTACGAGCAGTACTTC. Amino acid sequence: CAISTRQGSAYEQYF.

In DNA, the CDR3 is TGTGCCAGCAGCTCCTCGTGGGGGACTAGCGGGGGATCCTACGAGCAGTACTTC. Residues: CASSSSWGTSGGSYEQYF. V usage is TRBV7-9 and J usage is TRBJ2-7; 14 bases align to TRBD2. Trimming removed 4 bases from V and 1 base from J; junction bases left unmatched: 9. CDR1 SEHNR and CDR2 FQNEAQ come from the germline V gene (reference sequence). The CDR3 length is 18 residues.

In its sample, this clone was seen a few times. The gene calls are TRBV3-1 (or the pseudogene TRBV3-2) and TRBJ2-5; D uncertain. Trimming cost V 0 bases and J 3 bases, with 11 bases left between them. The germline V gene encodes CDR1 LGHDT and CDR2 YNNKEL (reference sequence). This CDR3 region has 15 residues. The DNA for the CDR3 is TGTGCCAGCAGCCAAGATTTGCAACAGAAAGAGACCCAGTACTTC. Residues: CASSQDLQQKETQYF.

The chain couples TRBV7-2 to TRBJ1-4, with D maybe TRBD1 (5 bases). Trimming pared 1 base from V and 0 bases from J, leaving 12 bases between. The CDR3 consists of 17 residues. The germline V gene encodes CDR1 SGHTA and CDR2 FQGNSA. CDR3 DNA: TGTGCCAGCAGCTTAGTCATTCCGGGGGCAACTAATGAAAAACTGTTTTTT. It yields the protein CASSLVIPGATNEKLFF.

This clone was counted between two and nine times. This chain links TRBV7-6 with TRBJ1-1, with D tentatively TRBD1 (6 bases). From germline, CDR1 is SGHVS and CDR2 FNYEAQ. The V end was cut by 3 bases, the J end by 8 bases, with 10 bases between. This CDR3 region has 12 residues. The CDR3 spells CASSFGGSEAFF. In DNA form, the CDR3 reads TGTGCCAGCAGCTTTGGGGGCTCCGAAGCTTTCTTT.

This clone was seen only once. The chain combines TRBV5-6 with TRBJ1-4; D unresolved. This CDR3 comprises 15 residues. CDR1 and CDR2 from the germline V gene are SGHDT and YYEEEE. V was trimmed by 1 base and J by 5 bases, leaving 12 bases between them. The CDR3 loop reads CASSLSSQMNEKLFF. DNA for the CDR3: TGTGCCAGCAGCTTGTCTAGTCAGATGAATGAAAAACTGTTTTTT.

The J gene is TRBJ2-5, the V gene TRBV3-1 (or the pseudogene TRBV3-2), with D maybe TRBD2 (6 bases). V was pared by 3 bases and J by 5 bases, with 13 bases between. The CDR3 contains 14 residues. CDR1 is LGHDT and CDR2 is YNNKEL in the germline V gene (reference sequence). In DNA, the CDR3 is TGTGCCAGCAGCCAGGCTCGGGGGAGTGAGACCCAGTACTTC. Its translation: CASSQARGSETQYF.